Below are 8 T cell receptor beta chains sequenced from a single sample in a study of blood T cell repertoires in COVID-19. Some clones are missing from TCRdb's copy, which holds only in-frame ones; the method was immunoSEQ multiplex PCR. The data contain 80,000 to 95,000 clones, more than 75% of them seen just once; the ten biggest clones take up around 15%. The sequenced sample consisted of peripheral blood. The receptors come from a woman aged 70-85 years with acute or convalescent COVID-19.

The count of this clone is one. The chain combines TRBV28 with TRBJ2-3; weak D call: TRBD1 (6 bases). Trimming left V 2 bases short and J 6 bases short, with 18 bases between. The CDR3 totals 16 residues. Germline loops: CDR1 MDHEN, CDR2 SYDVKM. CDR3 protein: CASSLPRPTGTDTQYF. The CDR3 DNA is TGTGCCAGCAGTTTACCCCGCCCGACAGGAACCGATACGCAGTATTTT.

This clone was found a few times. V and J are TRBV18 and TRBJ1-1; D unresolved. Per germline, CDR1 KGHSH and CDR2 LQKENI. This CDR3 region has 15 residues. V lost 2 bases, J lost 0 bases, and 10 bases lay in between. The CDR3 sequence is CASSPTSNLNTEAFF. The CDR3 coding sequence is TGTGCCAGCTCACCAACCTCCAACTTGAACACTGAAGCTTTCTTT.

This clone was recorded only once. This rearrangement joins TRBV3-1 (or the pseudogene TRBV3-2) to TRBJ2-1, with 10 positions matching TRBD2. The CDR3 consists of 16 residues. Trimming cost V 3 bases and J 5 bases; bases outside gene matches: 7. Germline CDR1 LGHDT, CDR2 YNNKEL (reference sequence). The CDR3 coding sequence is TGTGCCAGCAGCCAGGAAAGGACTAGCGGACACAATGAGCAGTTCTTC. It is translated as CASSQERTSGHNEQFF.

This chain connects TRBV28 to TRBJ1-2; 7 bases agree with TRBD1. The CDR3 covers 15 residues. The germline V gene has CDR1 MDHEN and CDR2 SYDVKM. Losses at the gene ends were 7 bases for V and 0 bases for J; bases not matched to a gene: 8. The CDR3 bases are TGTGCCAGCACCCCCGGGACAGTAACTAACTATGGCTACACCTTC. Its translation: CASTPGTVTNYGYTF.

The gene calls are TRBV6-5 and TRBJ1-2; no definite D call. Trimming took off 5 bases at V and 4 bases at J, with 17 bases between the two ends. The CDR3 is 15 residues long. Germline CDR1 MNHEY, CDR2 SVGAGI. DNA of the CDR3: TGTGCCAGCAGTCCTCCCAGAGGGATAATCTATGGCTACACCTTC. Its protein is CASSPPRGIIYGYTF.

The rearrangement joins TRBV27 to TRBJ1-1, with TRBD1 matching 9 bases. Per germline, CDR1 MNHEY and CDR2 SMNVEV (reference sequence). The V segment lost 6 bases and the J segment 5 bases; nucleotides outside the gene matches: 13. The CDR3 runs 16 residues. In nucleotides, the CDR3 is TGTGCCAGCAGAATACCGGGACAGGGAAGTAATACTGAAGCTTTCTTT. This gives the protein CASRIPGQGSNTEAFF.

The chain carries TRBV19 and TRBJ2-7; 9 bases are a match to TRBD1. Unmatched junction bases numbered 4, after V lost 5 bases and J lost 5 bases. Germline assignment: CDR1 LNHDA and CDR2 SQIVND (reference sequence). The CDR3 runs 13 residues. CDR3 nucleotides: TGTGCCAGTAGTCTCCGGACAGGGGACGAGCAGTACGTC. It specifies CASSLRTGDEQYV.

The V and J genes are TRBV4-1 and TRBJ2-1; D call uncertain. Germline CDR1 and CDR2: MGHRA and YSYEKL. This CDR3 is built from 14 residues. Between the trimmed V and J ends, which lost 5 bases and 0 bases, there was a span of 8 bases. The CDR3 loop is CASSARSSYNEQFF. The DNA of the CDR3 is TGCGCCAGCAGCGCTCGCAGCTCCTACAATGAGCAGTTCTTC.